The source of this T cell receptor (beta chain) is a study of neurological immune-mediated disorders. Each TCR transcript was tagged with a 10-nucleotide random UMI during 5'RACE. Using its own MiXCR run on the 5' RACE reads, TCRdb lists one record per CDR3 protein. Of about 84,000 distinct CDR3 sequences listed, 10% are singletons. This clonotype was observed at least ten times. The sample comprised PBMCs. The TCR comes from a man aged 35-49 years in good health.

The CDR3 bases are TGTGCCAGCAGTTACAAGGGGAAGGGAGCTTTCTTT. Translated, it gives CASSYKGKGAFF. The chain recombines TRBV6-5 with TRBJ1-1, with D perhaps matching TRBD1 (5 bases). The V gene lost 2 bases and the J gene lost 10 bases, with 11 bases spanning the gap. There are 12 residues in the CDR3. CDR1 and CDR2 from the germline V gene are MNHEY and SVGAGI.